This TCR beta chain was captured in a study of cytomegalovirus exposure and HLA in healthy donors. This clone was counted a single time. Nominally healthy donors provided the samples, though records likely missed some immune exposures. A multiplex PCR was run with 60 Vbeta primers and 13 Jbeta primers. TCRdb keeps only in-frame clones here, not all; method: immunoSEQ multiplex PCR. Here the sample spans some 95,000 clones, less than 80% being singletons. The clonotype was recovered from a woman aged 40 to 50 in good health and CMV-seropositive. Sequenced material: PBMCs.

CDR3 amino acids: CASSLSGGLGQPQHF. For the CDR3, the DNA is TGTGCCAGCAGTTTATCAGGGGGTCTGGGTCAGCCCCAGCATTTT. The chain is built from TRBV28 and TRBJ1-5; 7 bases line up with TRBD1. CDR3 size: 15 residues. The junction had 6 bases not matched to a gene; V was cut back by 1 base and J by 6 bases. Per the germline V gene, CDR1 is MDHEN and CDR2 is SYDVKM.